These 12 T cell receptor beta chains were sequenced from one sample in a study of PD-L1 blockade in urothelial cancer. The time point was: pretreatment peripheral blood. Sequencing was performed with immunoSEQ multiplex PCR; in TCRdb, only in-frame clones are kept and a portion is missing. In the table there are fewer than 65,000 clones, about 81% of which are singletons. Source: PBMCs, taken around atezolizumab (anti-PD-L1) treatment. These receptors came from a man aged 65 to 85 with urothelial cancer.

In this sample, this clone turned up once. The chain joins TRBV2 to TRBJ2-1, with D unresolved. Germline V gene lookup returns CDR1 SNHLY and CDR2 FYNNEI. The CDR3 has 14 residues. The V end lost 1 base, the J end lost 8 bases, and 12 bases lay between the germline ends. CDR3 sequence (DNA): TGTGCCAGCAGTGAAGGATGGCTGCAGGATGAGCAGTTCTTC. It codes for CASSEGWLQDEQFF.

The chain employs TRBV28 and TRBJ2-5; D is perhaps TRBD1 (6 bases). V lost 3 bases to trimming and J lost 1 base, with 15 bases between them. Germline-derived CDR1 and CDR2 are MDHEN and SYDVKM. CDR3 length equals 16 residues. The CDR3, as DNA: TGTGCCAGCAGTTTTTGGGCTAGGACAGCCCAAGAGACCCAGTACTTC. This encodes CASSFWARTAQETQYF.

This clone has ten or more counts. In DNA, the CDR3 is TGTGCCAGCTCACCACTAGGACAGGGCTCTGGGGCCAACGTCCTGACTTTC. As protein: CASSPLGQGSGANVLTF. The chain has TRBV18 and TRBJ2-6; TRBD1 matches 8 bases. The CDR3 length is 17 residues. J lost 0 bases, V lost 1 base, and 2 bases had no gene match. Per germline, CDR1 KGHSH and CDR2 LQKENI.

A single count supports this clone. The DNA of the CDR3 is TGTGCCAGCTCACGTAACCACAGGAACTCCTACGAGCAGTACTTC. Protein sequence: CASSRNHRNSYEQYF. The rearrangement uses TRBV18 and TRBJ2-7, with a weak D call TRBD1 (5 bases). V lost 4 bases, J lost 0 bases, and 13 bases lay in between. CDR3 length: 15 residues. Germline V CDR1 and CDR2: KGHSH, LQKENI.

The chain joins TRBV2 to TRBJ1-5; 8 nucleotides align to TRBD1. The CDR3 has 14 amino acids. Germline CDR1 is SNHLY and CDR2 is FYNNEI. The junction had 4 bases not matched to a gene; V was cut back by 6 bases and J by 3 bases. CDR3 in amino acids: CASRATGANQPQHF. The CDR3 nucleotides are TGTGCCAGCAGGGCGACAGGGGCCAATCAGCCCCAGCATTTT.

The gene calls are TRBV28 and TRBJ2-7; D is unresolved. The germline gives CDR1 MDHEN, CDR2 SYDVKM. The V end was cut by 2 bases, the J end by 6 bases, with 8 bases between. The CDR3 covers 12 residues. Written as DNA, the CDR3 is TGTGCCAGCAGTTTAGGCCAGGCCGAGCAGTACTTC. This codes for CASSLGQAEQYF.

V and J are TRBV7-2 and TRBJ1-3, with 8 bases matching TRBD1. There are 14 residues in the CDR3. Germline lookup yields CDR1 SGHTA and CDR2 FQGNSA. V dropped 5 bases and J dropped 8; count of bases not matched to a gene: 8. For the CDR3, the DNA is TGTGCCAGCAGCATACGACAGGGGAGAGACACCATATATTTT. The encoded protein is CASSIRQGRDTIYF.

This CDR3 reads CASSYDRELGYTF. CDR3 nucleotide sequence: TGTGCCAGCAGTTATGACAGGGAACTTGGCTACACCTTC. J is TRBJ1-2 and V is TRBV6-5; 7 nucleotides match TRBD1. CDR1 is MNHEY, CDR2 SVGAGI, per germline. CDR3 length: 13 amino acids. The V gene end was trimmed by 3 bases and the J gene end by 7 bases; junction bases not matched to a gene: 5.

The V gene is TRBV7-9, the J gene TRBJ1-2; 8 positions match TRBD1. With 5 bases clipped from V and 3 bases from J, the junction kept 8 bases outside the gene matches. CDR3 length: 15 amino acids. Germline CDR1 and CDR2: SEHNR and FQNEAQ (reference sequence). The CDR3 DNA sequence: TGTGCCAGCAGCCACTCCACAGGGGGGGACTATGGCTACACCTTC. It translates to CASSHSTGGDYGYTF.

The table lists this clone with a count of one. The V and J genes are TRBV18 and TRBJ2-3, with D maybe TRBD2 (5 bases). The CDR3 spans 21 residues. Trimming stripped 2 bases from V and 3 bases from J, with 30 bases between. CDR1 is KGHSH and CDR2 is LQKENI in the germline V gene. CDR3 coding DNA: TGTGCCAGCTCACCATTAACGGGGAGCGTTGGGCCCCAAGGACCAACAGATACGCAGTATTTT. It is translated as CASSPLTGSVGPQGPTDTQYF.

The DNA of the CDR3 is TGTGCCAGCAGCTCGGTCGACAGGGAGTACGAGCAGTACTTC. This translates into CASSSVDREYEQYF. This chain links TRBV7-9 with TRBJ2-7; 7 nucleotides line up with TRBD1. The length of the CDR3 is 14 residues. Germline V gives CDR1 SEHNR, CDR2 FQNEAQ (reference sequence). After removal of 4 bases from V and 4 bases from J, the junction contained 7 bases not matched to a gene.

The J gene is TRBJ2-2, the V gene TRBV11-3; a possible D gene is TRBD2 (6 bases). The V gene lost 5 bases and the J gene lost 1 base, with 26 bases spanning the gap. Germline V gene data show CDR1 as SGHNT and CDR2 as YENEEA. This CDR3 is built from 20 residues. CDR3 DNA: TGTGCCAGCAGCCTTGGGAGTATTCTTTCCGGGACTGTGAACACCGGGGAGCTGTTTTTT. This codes for CASSLGSILSGTVNTGELFF.